The 3 T cell receptor beta chains presented below share a single source sample, sequenced in a study of CXCR3-negative and CXCR3-positive naive CD8 T cells (dated by TCRdb to between 2019 and 2020). Their target antigens are unknown. These reads were obtained on a NextSeq 550. The Human TCR Profiling Kit (MiLaboratory) was used to prepare UMI-labeled 5' RACE TRB cDNA libraries. Once TCRdb had reprocessed the reads, it stored one entry per CDR3 protein sequence and supplied no DNA. In this sample's table one finds roughly 110,000 distinct CDR3 sequences. 0.35% to 0.4% of the sample lies in the top ten. On the study overall, not on this receptor specifically: TRB CDR3s from CXCR3-positive naive cells showed higher hydrophobicity (lower Kidera factor 4), lower energy, and higher strength and volume indices than CXCR3-negative naive cells.

Material for sequencing was naive CXCR3+ CD8+ T cells from blood. The sample's cell subset or site label is to be understood as: CD45RO-CCR7+CD27+CD95- naive CD8+ T cells expressing CXCR3 (TNR3+). The receptors derive from a human donor in good health. Some clones in this sample may be carry-over from other donors' samples.

J is TRBJ1-1 and V is TRBV7-2; TCRdb calls TRBD1, which cannot be checked without DNA. This CDR3 region has 15 residues. Per the germline V gene, CDR1 is SGHTA and CDR2 is FQGNSA. The CDR3 protein is CASSLSTGVNTEAFF.

The V gene is TRBV4-2, the J gene TRBJ1-1; TCRdb designates TRBD1, a call that cannot be tested without DNA. The CDR3 has 13 amino acids. Germline-derived CDR1 and CDR2 are LGHNA and YNFKEQ. Here the CDR3 reads CASSQDPGTEAFF.

This chain connects TRBV7-9 to TRBJ2-1; the TRBD2 assignment by TCRdb is unverifiable without DNA. The germline V gene has CDR1 SEHNR and CDR2 FQNEAQ (reference sequence). CDR3 length: 12 amino acids. CDR3 in amino acids: CASVSGGNEQFF.